This paragraph covers one TCR beta chain sequence. This clone's antigen is unknown. No per-base quality is available; no much larger clone lies one base away. RNA was isolated from bulk, unsorted tissue, and RNA quality was assessed with a NanoDrop ND-1000 and an Agilent 2100. The donors were newly diagnosed lung cancer patients admitted for thoracic surgery in China from August to November 2014 who had not received prior chemotherapy. Patients with previous radiotherapy or chemotherapy, or with another concurrent cancer, were excluded from the study. Surgical tissue pieces of about 1-2.1 cm3 were preserved in RNAlater solution and stored at -80 °C until use. This sample is drawn from a study of tumor and adjacent non-tumor tissue in lung cancer (dated by TCRdb to between 2017 and 2018). Background on the whole study: Patients with adenocarcinoma (about 12), squamous cell carcinoma (2) and small cell lung cancer (1) were included in the cohort. Sequencing generated a total of approximately 130 million productive TCRbeta reads, averaging roughly 4.3 million reads per sample. The study compared bulk TCRbeta repertoires from lung tumor tissue and matched distant non-tumor lung tissue of more than 12 lung cancer patients. TCRbeta CDR3 sequencing was performed on 25 to 35 paired specimens, with one tumor sample and one normal lung sample collected per patient. Among the approximately 15 patients, ages ranged from about 31 to 85 years, approximately ten were men and 5 were women, and disease was TNM stage I to III.

The paper's findings and limits, for the study overall: TCR diversity (inverse Simpson) was significantly higher in tumor than in normal lung tissue (roughly 430 vs 170, P = 0.0075, Mann-Whitney U test). TCR diversity was significantly higher in younger patients, and higher tumor TCR diversity was associated with shorter overall and disease-free survival. The top 100 clones made up a significantly larger cumulative share of the repertoire in normal lung than in tumor tissue. Only roughly 16 patients were in the cohort, and the authors stated that larger samples and more detailed clinical data are needed. Peripheral blood was not sequenced, so blood TCRbeta repertoires were not examined in the lung cancer patients of the study. The sequencing platform is not named in the methods, and unique molecular identifiers are not mentioned.

The method behind the library was multiplex PCR. Sequencing used an Illumina HiSeq 2500. TCRbeta libraries were constructed through three rounds of nested PCR with primers (Table S4) according to protocols adapted from ARM-PCR. Before sequencing, PCR products of 200-500 bp were cut from the gel and purified using the QIAquick gel extraction kit. As for the original processing: Trimmomatic was used to clean the reads, FLASH merged the cleaned reads into complete CDR3 sequences, and MiTCR assigned the sequences to V(D)J germline segments. Clonal diversity was calculated as the inverse Simpson's index using VDJtools. Productive reads were defined as in-frame sequences without a premature stop codon. Using fastp trimming at Q25 and MiXCR clonotype assembly, TCRdb reanalyzed the public sequencing data and kept in-frame beta chains. Identical CDR3 protein sequences are pooled into one entry, listed with their most common genes and DNA. TCRdb, rather than the study authors, made the V and J calls. Across this sample there are over 110,000 distinct CDR3 sequences, with approximately 64% seen only once. In total, the top ten clones hold roughly 18% of the sample.

The germline V gene specifies MNHEY as CDR1 and SVGAGI as CDR2. Inclusive of the bounding cysteine and valine, the CDR3 is 10 residues long. The retained sequence is limited to the CDR3, 30 bases, with the frame set at the first base. The sample comprised lung tumor tissue. The sequence joins TRBV6-5 to TRBJ2-7, with the D segment identity uncertain. The source is a man aged 60-69 years with small cell lung cancer. Read as DNA, the sequence is TGTGCCAGGTCTGGGTACGGGCAGTACGTC. Its product reads: CARSGYGQYV.